Reported below is one T cell receptor (beta chain). Its antigen remains unknown. CDR1 MDHEN and CDR2 SYDVKM come from the germline V gene. V was trimmed by 3 bases and J by 7 bases, leaving 25 bases between them. CDR3 length: 18 amino acids. This entry is derived from a study of Graves' ophthalmopathy and Graves' hyperthyroidism. The overall study: Investigators collected peripheral blood at initial diagnosis, before any treatment was given.

Using RNA transcripts, the TCR beta CDR3 regions were amplified. An initial RT-PCR round employing HTBI primers preceded a second-round multiplex PCR. TCRdb re-called the multiplex PCR reads through MiXCR, storing one row per CDR3 protein. The sample has around 470,000 distinct CDR3 sequences, about 15% seen once. Physicians reached a diagnosis by relying on clinical symptoms, serum thyroxine, TRAb, thyroid ultrasound and orbital computed tomography. It was from more than 9 ml of fresh peripheral blood that the PBMCs came. Study-wide results and limits: Detected in blood as well were most expanded thyroid clonotypes with frequency above 0.001.

This rearrangement joins TRBV28 to TRBJ1-5, with D uncertain. This TCR was recovered from a woman aged 30 to 39 with Graves' ophthalmopathy. Material for sequencing was blood. CDR3 amino acids: CASSFPSKTLSTHQPQHF. The CDR3 DNA reads as TGTGCCAGCAGTTTCCCATCTAAGACACTTTCCACCCACCAGCCCCAGCATTTT.